This entry features one T cell receptor (beta chain) sequence. This CDR3 has 15 residues. The J segment lost 7 bases and the V segment lost 5 bases, leaving 11 bases of the junction unmatched. CDR1 and CDR2 from the germline V gene are SEHNR and FQNEAQ (reference sequence). This entry belongs to a study of graft-versus-host responses after intestinal transplantation. Study-level background: Recipients obtained multivisceral, liver-intestinal, or isolated intestinal transplants. All of the recipients had induction that used anti-thymocyte globulin, then tacrolimus and steroids for about 3 years. The study's findings and limits: Ileal or blood samples showed some GvH clones first, and such clones were also found in recipient marrow. Circulating GvH clones peaking coincided with falling HvG clones soon after transplant.

The authors seeded 200,000 CFSE-labeled responder cells together with 200,000 irradiated stimulator cells tagged with violet dye. Profiling relied on immunoSEQ multiplex PCR, and the TCRdb table lists in-frame clones only, not all of them. The sample shows 13,000 to 15,000 clones, about 34% of them seen only once. The clonotype was recovered from a human patient who received an intestinal transplant. J is TRBJ2-1 and V is TRBV7-9, with 7 bases lining up with TRBD2. The material was alloreactive CD8+ T cells from a mixed lymphocyte reaction culture, obtained before intestinal transplant. The sample's subset: CFSE-low proliferating T cells sorted from roughly six-day pre-transplant mixed lymphocyte reaction (GvH or HvG direction). CDR3 coding DNA: TGTGCCAGCAGCGCTGTCTGGGGGGGTTTGAATGAGCAGTTCTTC. Its translation: CASSAVWGGLNEQFF.